The present T cell receptor beta chain was sequenced within a study of cytomegalovirus exposure and HLA in healthy donors. As concerns this clone: Its antigen remains unidentified.

General study points: Follow-up analysis seemed to connect common viral pathogens with several of the most significant clusters identified. Versus the approximately 700-donor mean, an Asian-associated ancestry cluster reportedly showed fewer N-insertions in a later analysis. More than 15,000 TCR beta sequences were associated with HLA alleles at 0.05 false discovery rate in a later analysis.

The ends were cut back, 6 bases at V and 2 bases at J, with 8 bases in the middle. The CDR3 totals 13 residues. Germline CDR1 and CDR2: MNHEY and SMNVEV (reference sequence). Each donor's status was that of a healthy bone marrow donor. PCR involved 60 Vbeta and 13 Jbeta primers. Using immunoSEQ multiplex PCR, the repertoire was profiled, and TCRdb retains in-frame clones only, with some absent. This sample carries 200,000 to 300,000 clones, about four fifths of them seen once, and the ten largest clones take 2%. This receptor was obtained from a woman aged 40-49 years in good health and CMV-seropositive. Input material: PBMCs. The chain is built from TRBV27 and TRBJ2-1, with D possibly matching TRBD1 (5 bases). This CDR3 reads CASSQGTYNEQFF. CDR3 in DNA: TGTGCCAGCAGCCAGGGCACCTACAATGAGCAGTTCTTC.